These 23 T cell receptor beta chains were all obtained from the same sample, sequenced in a study of T-cell reconstitution after alpha-beta-depleted transplantation in children. Construction of the TCRbeta library involved unique molecular identifiers. TCRdb recomputed calls from the PCR reads with MiXCR, one row per CDR3 protein. The sample contains more than 85,000 distinct CDR3 sequences, approximately 5.4% of which appear only once. Sequencing used PBMCs, mostly from graft donor cells, obtained 60 days after TCRalphabeta/CD19-depleted stem cell transplant. These receptors all stem from a female patient aged 2-9 years who had a stem cell transplant for Fanconi anemia, so the T cells may come from the graft donor.

In this sample, this clonotype turned up many times. The chain is built from TRBV29-1 and TRBJ2-3, with unresolved D. Germline V gene data show CDR1 as SQVTM and CDR2 as ANQGSEA. This CDR3 is built from 12 residues. Trimming removed 2 bases at V and 2 bases at J, with 5 bases between. The CDR3, as DNA: TGCAGCGTTGAACGGAACACAGATACGCAGTATTTT. As protein: CSVERNTDTQYF.

This clonotype was counted many times. The V call is TRBV10-3, the J call TRBJ2-1, with TRBD2 identical over 8 bases. CDR1 ENHRY and CDR2 SYGVKD come from the germline V gene. The V gene end was trimmed by 6 bases and the J gene end by 3 bases; junction bases not matched to a gene: 7. CDR3 length equals 15 residues. The CDR3 DNA reads as TGTGCCATCAGCGCAGGGACTAGTCTCTACAATGAGCAGTTCTTC. Its protein is CAISAGTSLYNEQFF.

This clonotype was recorded many times. The genes are TRBV4-2 and TRBJ2-1, with TRBD2 identical over 12 bases. Germline CDR1 LGHNA, CDR2 YNFKEQ. CDR3 size: 17 residues. V lost 3 bases to trimming and J lost 4 bases; unmatched junction nucleotides: 7. The CDR3 DNA reads TGTGCCAGCAGCCATTATACTAGCGGGGGGACGTACAATGAGCAGTTCTTC. Its translation is CASSHYTSGGTYNEQFF.

The table lists this clonotype with many counts. The chain is built from TRBV14 and TRBJ2-1, with a weak D call TRBD2 (6 bases). Germline values: CDR1 SGHDN, CDR2 FVKESK. V shed 0 bases and J shed 3 bases, with 12 bases lying between them. This CDR3 comprises 16 residues. In nucleotides, the CDR3 is TGTGCCAGCAGCCAAGAAGTGACTAGAGGCTACAATGAGCAGTTCTTC. Its translation: CASSQEVTRGYNEQFF.

This clonotype showed up many times. V usage is TRBV5-6 and J usage is TRBJ1-1, with D unresolved. The V end was cut by 1 base, the J end by 5 bases, with 9 bases between. The CDR3 runs to 13 residues. CDR1 and CDR2 (germline): SGHDT, YYEEEE. The CDR3 protein is CASSLTDTTEAFF. The CDR3 region has the DNA TGTGCCAGCAGCTTGACAGATACTACTGAAGCTTTCTTT.

This clonotype came up a few times. The chain employs TRBV28 and TRBJ2-2; TRBD2 matches at 8 bases. The CDR3 sequence is 14 residues long. J gave up 5 bases and V 3 bases, and 2 bases lay outside the gene matches. The germline gives CDR1 MDHEN, CDR2 SYDVKM. CDR3: CASSLSGGTGELFF. The CDR3 coding sequence is TGTGCCAGCAGTTTGTCGGGAGGGACCGGGGAGCTGTTTTTT.

This clonotype was counted between two and nine times. The rearrangement uses TRBV3-1 and TRBJ2-1, with 9 bases that match TRBD2. The V and J ends lost 0 bases and 5 bases, in that order; junction bases with no gene match: 5. This CDR3 has 16 amino acids. From germline, CDR1 is LGHDT and CDR2 YNNKEL (reference sequence). The CDR3 DNA is TGTGCCAGCAGCCAAGACCGCGGGAGGGCGAACAATGAGCAGTTCTTC. This sequence encodes CASSQDRGRANNEQFF.

This clonotype was detected ten times or more. The V gene is TRBV12-3 or TRBV12-4, the J gene TRBJ2-1; no reliable D call. V was trimmed by 5 bases and J by 15 bases, leaving 20 bases between them. This CDR3 spans 13 amino acids. The CDR3 region is CASSEIPDRDLFF. The CDR3 DNA follows: TGTGCCAGCAGTGAAATTCCCGATAGAGATCTGTTCTTC.

The chain links TRBV6-5 to TRBJ2-5; a possible D gene is TRBD1 (6 bases). Germline values: CDR1 MNHEY, CDR2 SVGAGI. V shed 10 bases and J shed 5 bases, with 14 bases lying between them. The length of the CDR3 is 12 residues. The CDR3 here is CATKGRGETQYF. CDR3 DNA sequence: TGTGCCACCAAGGGAAGGGGGGAGACCCAGTACTTC.

This clonotype was detected only a few times. This chain joins TRBV9 and TRBJ2-2; 9 nucleotides match TRBD2. CDR3 size: 16 residues. V was clipped by 4 bases and J by 3 bases; unmatched bases: 7. CDR1 SGDLS and CDR2 YYNGEE come from the germline V gene. CDR3 in DNA: TGTGCCAGCAGCCCCAGAGCGGGGGGCCACACCGGGGAGCTGTTTTTT. This translates into CASSPRAGGHTGELFF.

This clonotype was counted ten times or more. The rearrangement joins TRBV6-2 or TRBV6-3 to TRBJ2-7, with D tentatively TRBD2 (6 bases). V was pared by 0 bases and J by 0 bases, with 9 bases between. Germline loops: CDR1 MNHEY, CDR2 SVGEGT. The CDR3 has 15 amino acids. The CDR3 sequence is CASSYSAGSSYEQYF. The CDR3 DNA reads as TGTGCCAGCAGTTACTCCGCGGGGAGCTCCTACGAGCAGTACTTC.

Ten or more counts support this clonotype. This sequence joins TRBV5-1 and TRBJ2-1; 8 bases fit TRBD2. Germline V gene sequence: CDR1 SGHRS, CDR2 YFSETQ. Trimming at V came to 6 bases and at J to 4 bases, leaving 9 bases not matched to a gene. CDR3 length equals 15 residues. The CDR3: CASTLRLAQYNEQFF. As DNA, the CDR3 is TGCGCCAGCACCCTTAGACTAGCGCAATACAATGAGCAGTTCTTC.

The CDR3 is CSASGGNGYTF. In DNA form, the CDR3 reads TGCAGTGCTAGTGGGGGAAATGGCTACACCTTC. The chain employs TRBV20-1 and TRBJ1-2; perhaps TRBD1 as D (5 bases). The CDR3 sequence is 11 residues long. V lost 3 bases and J lost 6, with 8 bases in between. Germline V lookup: CDR1 DFQATT, CDR2 SNEGSKA (reference sequence).

The table lists this clonotype with many counts. The V gene is TRBV28, the J gene TRBJ2-7; D is uncertain. V dropped 1 base and J dropped 7 bases, with 8 bases sitting between them. Germline-derived CDR1 and CDR2 are MDHEN and SYDVKM. The CDR3 runs to 12 residues. Here the CDR3 DNA reads TGTGCCAGCAGTTTATACAGAGATGAGCAGTACTTC. Translation gives CASSLYRDEQYF.

The chain carries TRBV28 and TRBJ1-6; D possibly corresponds to TRBD1 (5 bases). V lost 3 bases, J lost 4 bases, and 10 bases lay in between. Germline assignment: CDR1 MDHEN and CDR2 SYDVKM. The length of the CDR3 is 15 residues. CDR3 sequence reads: CASSLRGNYNSPLHF. CDR3 coding DNA: TGTGCCAGCAGTTTGCGGGGGAATTATAATTCACCCCTCCACTTT.

The chain couples TRBV20-1 to TRBJ2-4; TRBD1 might be the D (5 bases). V was shortened by 3 bases and J by 7 bases, with 10 bases between the two germline ends. Germline V lookup: CDR1 DFQATT, CDR2 SNEGSKA (reference sequence). This CDR3 contains 12 residues. Written as DNA, the CDR3 is TGCAGTGCTAGGCCAGGGTGGAACATTCAGTACTTC. Protein: CSARPGWNIQYF.

The chain recombines TRBV6-4 with TRBJ2-7; D may correspond to TRBD1 or TRBD2 (5 bases each). This CDR3 region has 14 residues. Trimming pared 8 bases from V and 6 bases from J, leaving 20 bases between. In germline, CDR1 is MRHNA, CDR2 SNTAGT. The CDR3 spells CASPDGLGTGEQYF. Here the CDR3 DNA reads TGTGCCAGCCCTGACGGGCTGGGGACGGGCGAGCAGTACTTC.

This clonotype occurred many times. J is TRBJ1-1 and V is TRBV6-5; TRBD1 agrees at 8 bases. The CDR3 is 16 amino acids. The ends lost 0 bases at V and 4 bases at J; junction bases unmatched: 7. The germline CDR1 and CDR2 sequences are MNHEY and SVGAGI. The CDR3 nucleotides read TGTGCCAGCAGTTACTCCAGGGGGCTGAAAGGCACTGAAGCTTTCTTT. Its translation is CASSYSRGLKGTEAFF.

The chain employs TRBV30 and TRBJ1-1; 9 bases line up with TRBD1. Germline CDR1 and CDR2: GTSNPN and SVGIG (reference sequence). The length of the CDR3 is 12 residues. V trimming: 6 bases; J trimming: 10 bases; junction bases outside the gene matches: 9. CDR3 sequence reads: CACPEGQGSAFF. DNA of the CDR3: TGTGCCTGCCCTGAGGGACAGGGTTCAGCTTTCTTT.

Many counts were recorded for this clonotype. The chain carries TRBV6-5 and TRBJ2-7; 8 bases line up with TRBD2. CDR1 and CDR2 from the germline V gene are MNHEY and SVGAGI. The CDR3 sequence is 15 residues long. V trimming: 0 bases; J trimming: 6 bases; junction bases outside the gene matches: 7. CDR3 sequence reads: CASSYSSGGAGEQYF. The DNA of the CDR3 is TGTGCCAGCAGTTACTCAAGCGGGGGAGCGGGCGAGCAGTACTTC.

This clonotype showed up just a few times. The chain employs TRBV5-1 and TRBJ2-5; TRBD2 aligns across 8 bases. This CDR3 is built from 16 residues. Losses at the gene ends were 0 bases for V and 4 bases for J; bases not matched to a gene: 8. In germline, CDR1 is SGHRS, CDR2 YFSETQ. As DNA, the CDR3 is TGCGCCAGCAGCTTGGGTCTCGGGAGGGTGAGAGAGACCCAGTACTTC. Translated, it gives CASSLGLGRVRETQYF.

The chain has TRBV4-2 and TRBJ2-3, with 15 bases that match TRBD2. V shed 4 bases and J 9 bases; nucleotides not matched to a gene: 5. This CDR3 spans 15 amino acids. Germline values: CDR1 LGHNA, CDR2 YNFKEQ. DNA of the CDR3: TGTGCCAGCAGCCCGTGGACTAGCGGGGGGGGGACGCAGTATTTT. As protein: CASSPWTSGGGTQYF.

This clonotype was counted ten times or more. V and J are TRBV5-1 and TRBJ1-1, with 8 positions matching TRBD1. The CDR3 consists of 15 residues. Germline values: CDR1 SGHRS, CDR2 YFSETQ. J was trimmed by 4 bases and V by 0 bases; bases with no gene match: 5. The CDR3 sequence is CASSLDQGAFTEAFF. DNA for the CDR3: TGCGCCAGCAGCTTGGACCAGGGGGCTTTCACTGAAGCTTTCTTT. Based on the CDR3 plus reference TRBV5-1 and TRBJ1-1, the full variable domain is KAGVTQTPRYLIKTRGQQVTLSCSPISGHRSVSWYQQTPGQGLQFLFEYFSETQRNKGNFPGRFSGRQFSNSRSEMNVSTLELGDSALYLCASSLDQGAFTEAFFGQGTRLTVV.